This paragraph covers one T cell receptor (beta chain) sequence. Its antigen is unknown. This sample was included in a study of shared clonotypes between healthy human individuals. Study-level findings and limits: Sharing across four donors was highest in naive CD4 (roughly 5%) and lowest in memory CD8 (0.4%).

The CDR3 sequence is 14 residues long. J lost 5 bases, V lost 6 bases, and 10 bases had no gene match. Germline CDR1 and CDR2: SGHNT and YYREEE (reference sequence). Terminally differentiated effector memory CD45RA+ cells were left out of the naive CD8 fraction, which was CD45RO-negative and positively selected for CCR7. At deep level, the assay was performed. TCRdb keeps only in-frame clones here, not all; method: immunoSEQ multiplex PCR. The sample has some 2,000,000 clones; approximately 94% are singletons. Sequenced input: naive CD8+ T cells sorted from blood. This clonotype was sampled from a man younger than 30 in good health. V gene TRBV5-4 combines with J gene TRBJ2-5, with TRBD2 identical over 7 bases. The CDR3 coding sequence is TGTGCCAGCACCCCGACGAGGGAGGGCGAGACCCAGTACTTC. It encodes CASTPTREGETQYF. Full variable domain (rest looked up from reference TRBV5-4 and TRBJ2-5): ETGVTQSPTHLIKTRGQQVTLRCSSQSGHNTVSWYQQALGQGPQFIFQYYREEENGRGNFPPRFSGLQFPNYSSELNVNALELDDSALYLCASTPTREGETQYFGPGTRLLVL.